These 29 T cell receptor beta chains share one sample of origin, sequenced in a study of human T cells and chemical hapten exposure. As to time point: patch test 3, about 24 weeks after DPC sensitization. Regarding treatment: therapeutic diphenylcyclopropenone sensitization with weekly scalp DPC. TCRdb ran MiXCR on the RACE reads and lists one entry per CDR3 protein. The sample shows more than 95,000 distinct CDR3 sequences, 34% of them seen only once. The source material was whole blood, sampled in connection with sensitization to the hapten diphenylcyclopropenone (DPC). Every receptor here comes from a middle-aged man with alopecia areata. Some clones in this sample may be carry-over from other donors' samples.

This clonotype was detected ten times or more. This sequence joins TRBV11-2 and TRBJ2-5, with D tentatively TRBD1 or TRBD2 (6 bases each). Germline V gene lookup returns CDR1 SGHAT and CDR2 FQNNGV. The CDR3 has 15 amino acids. V gave up 7 bases and J gave up 1 base, with 16 bases separating them. Here the CDR3 DNA reads TGTGCCAGCACCTCAGGGGCAGCGGGCCAAGAGACCCAGTACTTC. This encodes CASTSGAAGQETQYF.

The chain is built from TRBV6-2 or TRBV6-3 and TRBJ2-7; D may correspond to TRBD1 or TRBD2 (6 bases each). The germline CDR1 and CDR2 sequences are MNHEY and SVGEGT. The germline V and J ends were trimmed by 5 bases and 5 bases, with 16 bases remaining between them. The CDR3 is 14 residues long. CDR3 loop: CASSVTRGRHEQYF. CDR3 in DNA: TGTGCCAGCAGTGTGACTAGGGGGAGGCACGAGCAGTACTTC.

The chain has TRBV29-1 and TRBJ2-1, with a weak D call TRBD2 (6 bases). V was trimmed by 7 bases and J by 7 bases, leaving 14 bases between them. Germline CDR1 reads SQVTM; CDR2 reads ANQGSEA. CDR3 length equals 12 residues. The CDR3 loop is CSAGAGMNEQFF. The DNA for the CDR3 is TGCAGCGCCGGCGCGGGGATGAATGAGCAGTTCTTC.

This clonotype has a handful of counts. This chain uses TRBV12-3 or TRBV12-4 with TRBJ1-6, with D unresolved. This CDR3 comprises 14 residues. Trimming removed 5 bases at V and 6 bases at J, with 11 bases between. The CDR3 region has the DNA TGTGCCAGCAGTCCGCGGAGACTTAATTCACCCCTCCACTTT. This encodes CASSPRRLNSPLHF.

J is TRBJ2-7 and V is TRBV28, with 9 bases aligning to TRBD1. Losses at the gene ends were 6 bases for V and 1 base for J; bases not matched to a gene: 7. Germline V gene data show CDR1 as MDHEN and CDR2 as SYDVKM. The length of the CDR3 is 15 residues. CDR3 sequence reads: CASSSGQGWSYEQYF. CDR3 DNA: TGTGCCAGCAGCTCCGGACAGGGGTGGTCCTACGAGCAGTACTTC.

In its sample, this clonotype was seen a few times. The CDR3 sequence is CASSYSTGEQYV. The CDR3 bases are TGTGCCAGCAGTTACTCTACAGGGGAGCAGTACGTC. The rearrangement links TRBV6-2 or TRBV6-3 to TRBJ2-7, with a possible D match to TRBD1 (6 bases). V was shortened by 0 bases and J by 7 bases, with 7 bases between the two germline ends. The CDR3 has 12 amino acids. Germline lookup yields CDR1 MNHEY and CDR2 SVGEGT.

There are a few counts of this clonotype. This rearrangement joins TRBV5-1 to TRBJ2-5; TRBD2 matches 7 bases. This CDR3 is built from 16 residues. From germline, CDR1 is SGHRS and CDR2 YFSETQ. V gave up 0 bases and J gave up 4 bases; unmatched junction bases: 9. Here the CDR3 reads CASSLALSGGRETQYF. CDR3 nucleotides: TGCGCCAGCAGCTTGGCCCTATCGGGGGGAAGAGAGACCCAGTACTTC. Together with reference TRBV5-1 and TRBJ2-5, the CDR3 gives the full variable domain: KAGVTQTPRYLIKTRGQQVTLSCSPISGHRSVSWYQQTPGQGLQFLFEYFSETQRNKGNFPGRFSGRQFSNSRSEMNVSTLELGDSALYLCASSLALSGGRETQYFGPGTRLLVL.

J is TRBJ1-4 and V is TRBV18; D gene ambiguous. CDR3 size: 14 residues. Germline-derived CDR1 and CDR2 are KGHSH and LQKENI. V was trimmed by 3 bases and J by 8 bases, leaving 13 bases between them. CDR3 protein: CASSPAYVGEKLFF. The CDR3, as DNA: TGTGCCAGCTCACCTGCCTACGTTGGGGAAAAACTGTTTTTT.

The chain is built from TRBV2 and TRBJ2-5; 8 bases agree with TRBD2. The germline gives CDR1 SNHLY, CDR2 FYNNEI. V gave up 3 bases and J gave up 1 base; unmatched junction bases: 10. The CDR3 spans 17 residues. Written as DNA, the CDR3 is TGTGCCAGCAGTGATTTCGCTAGCGGGCTCCCCCAAGAGACCCAGTACTTC. Its protein is CASSDFASGLPQETQYF.

The V call is TRBV4-2, the J call TRBJ1-5; D possibly corresponds to TRBD1 (5 bases). This CDR3 contains 18 residues. CDR1 LGHNA and CDR2 YNFKEQ come from the germline V gene. V was shortened by 0 bases and J by 0 bases, with 15 bases between the two germline ends. CDR3 in DNA: TGTGCCAGCAGCCAAGAGGCCCTCAGGGCGGATAGCAATCAGCCCCAGCATTTT. Translation gives CASSQEALRADSNQPQHF.

The rearrangement uses TRBV24-1 and TRBJ2-7; a weak D match, TRBD1 (6 bases). The CDR3 runs 17 residues. Germline V gene data show CDR1 as KGHDR and CDR2 as SFDVKD. V lost 6 bases, J lost 5 bases, and 25 bases lay in between. The CDR3 loop reads CATSPQDRSLGRDEQYF. The CDR3 DNA sequence: TGTGCCACCAGTCCCCAGGACAGATCCCTCGGCCGGGACGAGCAGTACTTC.

This CDR3 is CSAQIGGLPNYGYTF. The CDR3, as DNA: TGCAGCGCTCAAATAGGAGGGCTTCCTAACTATGGCTACACCTTC. The V gene is TRBV29-1, the J gene TRBJ1-2; D is unresolved. Germline assignment: CDR1 SQVTM and CDR2 ANQGSEA. Trimming took off 7 bases at V and 0 bases at J, with 18 bases between the two ends. The CDR3 is 15 residues long.

This clonotype was observed a few times. The J gene is TRBJ2-3, the V gene TRBV10-3; TRBD1 matches 7 bases. V dropped 7 bases and J dropped 5; count of bases not matched to a gene: 12. Germline V gene sequence: CDR1 ENHRY, CDR2 SYGVKD. There are 15 residues in the CDR3. The CDR3 sequence: CAIKRGGGFGDTQYF. As DNA, the CDR3 is TGTGCCATCAAACGAGGGGGCGGATTTGGAGATACGCAGTATTTT.

The chain employs TRBV5-1 and TRBJ2-5; maybe TRBD2 (5 bases). The CDR3 has 15 residues. Trimming stripped 2 bases from V and 0 bases from J, with 11 bases between. Germline V gene lookup returns CDR1 SGHRS and CDR2 YFSETQ. The CDR3 here is CASSFDGLNQETQYF. The CDR3 DNA follows: TGCGCCAGCAGCTTTGACGGACTCAACCAAGAGACCCAGTACTTC.

The rearrangement uses TRBV7-9 and TRBJ2-3, with 11 bases identical to TRBD2. Germline V gives CDR1 SEHNR, CDR2 FQNEAQ (reference sequence). Trimming took 5 bases from V and 1 from J; bases not matched to a gene: 8. This CDR3 has 17 amino acids. This CDR3 is CASSPPTSGIGTDTQYF. CDR3 nucleotide sequence: TGTGCCAGCAGCCCACCGACTAGCGGGATAGGCACAGATACGCAGTATTTT.

The chain uses TRBV20-1 and TRBJ1-5; D unresolved. V was clipped by 2 bases and J by 4 bases, with 9 bases between them. The CDR3 is 13 amino acids. Per germline, CDR1 DFQATT and CDR2 SNEGSKA (reference sequence). The CDR3 bases are TGCAGTGCTAGATCACGAGAAAATCAGCCCCAGCATTTT. Translating gives CSARSRENQPQHF.

This clonotype was observed a few times. The chain joins TRBV4-2 to TRBJ2-3; a weak D match, TRBD2 (6 bases). Per germline, CDR1 LGHNA and CDR2 YNFKEQ. This CDR3 is built from 15 residues. V was cut by 3 bases and J by 2 bases, with 12 bases left in between. CDR3 loop: CASSQEERATDTQYF. In DNA form, the CDR3 reads TGTGCCAGCAGCCAGGAGGAGCGGGCCACAGATACGCAGTATTTT.

This clonotype has more than one count but fewer than ten. This chain connects TRBV5-1 to TRBJ2-5; D unresolved. Trimming removed 0 bases from V and 6 bases from J, with 6 bases in between. Germline lookup yields CDR1 SGHRS and CDR2 YFSETQ. There are 12 residues in the CDR3. The CDR3 DNA follows: TGCGCCAGCAGCTTGGCCGAGAAGACCCAGTACTTC. Amino acids: CASSLAEKTQYF. The variable domain in full, with the rest retrieved from reference TRBV5-1 and TRBJ2-5, is KAGVTQTPRYLIKTRGQQVTLSCSPISGHRSVSWYQQTPGQGLQFLFEYFSETQRNKGNFPGRFSGRQFSNSRSEMNVSTLELGDSALYLCASSLAEKTQYFGPGTRLLVL.

The CDR3 DNA is TGTGCCAGCAGCTTAGGGGCTAAGAACACCGGGGAGCTGTTTTTT. Its translation: CASSLGAKNTGELFF. The V and J genes are TRBV11-2 and TRBJ2-2; D gene unclear. CDR3 size: 15 residues. Between the trimmed V and J ends, which lost 1 base and 1 base, there was a span of 7 bases. Germline loops: CDR1 SGHAT, CDR2 FQNNGV.

This clonotype was detected a few times. This chain uses TRBV12-3 or TRBV12-4 with TRBJ2-6; the D is unclear. The germline V and J ends were trimmed by 5 bases and 3 bases, with 17 bases remaining between them. The CDR3 runs to 17 residues. The CDR3 reads CASSLSPPGRGANVLTF. CDR3 nucleotides: TGTGCCAGCAGTCTCTCCCCCCCCGGGCGTGGGGCCAACGTCCTGACTTTC.

In its sample, this clonotype was seen many times. The chain combines TRBV12-3 or TRBV12-4 with TRBJ2-1; D possibly matches TRBD1 or TRBD2 (7 bases each). There are 18 residues in the CDR3. V lost 6 bases to trimming and J lost 1 base, with 22 bases between them. This CDR3 is CASRAGGGGPSSYNEQFF. CDR3 DNA sequence: TGTGCCAGCAGAGCAGGGGGGGGAGGGCCCTCTTCCTACAATGAGCAGTTCTTC.

This clonotype occurred a few times. The chain carries TRBV6-1 and TRBJ1-1; the D is unclear. Germline assignment: CDR1 MNHNS and CDR2 SASEGT. The V and J ends lost 6 bases and 0 bases respectively, with 5 bases between them. The length of the CDR3 is 12 residues. CDR3 residues: CASRPMNTEAFF. CDR3 DNA sequence: TGTGCCAGCAGGCCCATGAACACTGAAGCTTTCTTT.

This clonotype turned up a few times. The chain couples TRBV5-5 to TRBJ2-5; D is undetermined. Germline CDR1 and CDR2: SGHKS and YYEKEE (reference sequence). CDR3 size: 14 residues. V was pared by 4 bases and J by 5 bases, with 15 bases between. Here the CDR3 DNA reads TGTGCCAGCAGCCCGGACCCGGTAGGCGAGACCCAGTACTTC. Translation gives CASSPDPVGETQYF. The entire variable domain, with the rest obtained from reference TRBV5-5 and TRBJ2-5, is as follows: DAGVTQSPTHLIKTRGQQVTLRCSPISGHKSVSWYQQVLGQGPQFIFQYYEKEERGRGNFPDRFSARQFPNYSSELNVNALLLGDSALYLCASSPDPVGETQYFGPGTRLLVL.

This clonotype was detected a few times. The genes are TRBV7-9 and TRBJ1-1; maybe TRBD1 (6 bases). Germline CDR1 and CDR2: SEHNR and FQNEAQ (reference sequence). CDR3 length: 17 residues. The V end was cut by 1 base, the J end by 3 bases, with 18 bases between. The CDR3 DNA reads as TGTGCCAGCAGCTTAGAACAGGGTTTTCTACTGGACACTGAAGCTTTCTTT. It is translated as CASSLEQGFLLDTEAFF.

This clonotype appeared a few times. The gene calls are TRBV14 and TRBJ2-3; D might be TRBD1 (5 bases). CDR3 length: 15 amino acids. V was pared by 0 bases and J by 0 bases, with 7 bases between. Germline-derived CDR1 and CDR2 are SGHDN and FVKESK. CDR3 loop: CASSQDDRSTDTQYF. CDR3 coding DNA: TGTGCCAGCAGCCAAGATGACAGAAGCACAGATACGCAGTATTTT.

This clonotype was recorded a few times. The chain recombines TRBV28 with TRBJ2-7; 12 bases are a match to TRBD1. This CDR3 spans 16 amino acids. Losses at the gene ends were 5 bases for V and 3 bases for J; bases not matched to a gene: 8. Germline V gene lookup returns CDR1 MDHEN and CDR2 SYDVKM. The CDR3 DNA sequence: TGTGCCAGCAGTCCCTCCGGGACAGGGGGCCTCTACGAGCAGTACGTC. Translation: CASSPSGTGGLYEQYV.

This clonotype was seen a few times. The chain is built from TRBV6-1 and TRBJ1-4; D is unclear. The CDR3 runs 14 residues. Germline CDR1 reads MNHNS; CDR2 reads SASEGT. Trimming took off 4 bases at V and 8 bases at J, with 14 bases between the two ends. The CDR3 DNA is TGTGCCAGCAGTGGTCAAAACGCGCGGGAAAAACTGTTTTTT. Translation gives CASSGQNAREKLFF.

Comment on this clonotype: A much larger clone differs by one base, so this may be a read error. This chain joins TRBV7-2 and TRBJ2-2, with 10 bases identical to TRBD2. CDR3 length: 15 residues. Germline V lookup: CDR1 SGHTA, CDR2 FQGNSA. The CDR3 coding sequence is TGTGCCAGCAGCTATCTAGCGGGAGTTGGCGGGGAGCTGGTTTTT. Residues: CASSYLAGVGGELVF.

The chain couples TRBV6-2 or TRBV6-3 to TRBJ2-7, with D perhaps given as TRBD1 or TRBD2 (5 bases each). This CDR3 spans 15 amino acids. V was cut by 4 bases and J by 7 bases, with 20 bases left in between. Germline-derived CDR1 and CDR2 are MNHEY and SVGEGT. The CDR3 nucleotides are TGTGCCAGCAGTTTGGGAAGCCTGGGGGTAGGGGAGCAGTACGTC. Protein sequence: CASSLGSLGVGEQYV.